These 4 T cell receptor beta chains were sequenced from one sample in a study of T-cell reconstitution after alpha-beta-depleted transplantation in children. For TCRbeta, the library was prepared with unique molecular identifiers. TCRdb fed the PCR reads into MiXCR, producing one record per CDR3 protein. Of some 200,000 distinct CDR3 sequences in the sample, about 8.7% were seen once. The sequences come from PBMCs, mostly from graft donor cells, collected 360 days after TCRalphabeta/CD19-depleted stem cell transplant. The receptor source for this set is a male patient under 10 years old who had a stem cell transplant for acute myeloid leukemia, so the T cells may come from the graft donor.

This clonotype was seen more than once but under ten times. An end of the junction does not agree with germline; a read error may underlie this. V and J are TRBV12-5 and TRBJ2-1, with D hard to call. CDR3 size: 10 residues. Germline V CDR1 and CDR2: LGHNT, FRNRAP. The CDR3 DNA reads TGTGCTAGTGGTTTGGTGGGAAGGCTCTTC. Translating gives CASGLVGRLF.

The sample holds a few counts of this clonotype. This CDR3 is CASSLTYGIVEQFF. CDR3 coding DNA: TGCGCCAGCAGCTTGACATACGGGATTGTTGAGCAGTTCTTC. The chain employs TRBV5-1 and TRBJ2-1, with D perhaps matching TRBD2 (5 bases). V was pared by 1 base and J by 9 bases, with 14 bases between. CDR3 length: 14 residues. The germline CDR1 and CDR2 sequences are SGHRS and YFSETQ.

The J gene is TRBJ1-2, the V gene TRBV15, with TRBD1 as a possible D gene (5 bases). Germline CDR1 is LNHNV and CDR2 is YYDKDF (reference sequence). The CDR3 extends over 16 amino acids. V gave up 1 base and J gave up 2 bases, with 14 bases separating them. For the CDR3, the DNA is TGTGCCACCAGCAGAGTTTGGGGCAGCTCGAACTATGGCTACACCTTC. Amino acids: CATSRVWGSSNYGYTF.

V is TRBV5-1 and J is TRBJ1-2, with a possible D match to TRBD1 (6 bases). This CDR3 has 15 residues. Germline assignment: CDR1 SGHRS and CDR2 YFSETQ. Trimming pared 0 bases from V and 6 bases from J, leaving 15 bases between. The CDR3 reads CASSLEGHPWDGYTF. Here the CDR3 DNA reads TGCGCCAGCAGCTTGGAGGGACATCCCTGGGATGGCTACACCTTC.